This is a list of T cell receptor beta chains from one sample in a study of control samples from healthy donors and cancer patients. Sequenced by immunoSEQ multiplex PCR; TCRdb stores in-frame clones only, minus some. Altogether 170,000 or so clones are present, more than 80% being singletons, with the ten largest covering approximately 1.4%. Material for sequencing was blood. All receptors come from a man aged 25 to 45 in good health. Both conserved end residues are part of each CDR3. A D gene is named only where the DNA matches it firmly. Rows may omit the clone size; those that give it use once, few, many or a size class.

V gene	J gene	D gene	clone size	CDR3 protein	CDR3 DNA
TRBV5-8	TRBJ1-3	TRBD1	-	CASSRTGRTSGNTIYF	TGTGCCAGCAGCCGGACAGGGCGAACCTCTGGAAACACCATATATTTT
TRBV19	TRBJ1-1	TRBD1	-	CATRGQGAMNTEAFF	TGTGCCACAAGGGGACAGGGGGCCATGAACACTGAAGCTTTCTTT
TRBV27	TRBJ1-6	TRBD1	-	CASSAKSGTVNSPLHF	TGTGCCAGCAGTGCGAAGTCTGGGACAGTTAATTCACCCCTCCACTTT
TRBV19	TRBJ1-1	TRBD1	-	CASSSRRTGGGDTEAFF	TGTGCCAGTAGTAGCCGGAGGACAGGGGGTGGAGACACTGAAGCTTTCTTT
TRBV13	TRBJ1-5	-	-	CASSSGPGGQPQHF	TGTGCCAGCAGCTCTGGACCGGGCGGTCAGCCCCAGCATTTT
TRBV5-1	TRBJ2-3	-	-	CASSLPRGRGDTQYF	TGCGCCAGCAGCTTACCGCGGGGGCGGGGAGATACGCAGTATTTT
TRBV27	TRBJ1-2	-	-	CASSSLTVMGGYTF	TGTGCCAGCAGTTCCCTTACGGTAATGGGTGGCTACACCTTC
TRBV18	TRBJ1-5	-	-	CASSPGRNNQPQHF	TGTGCCAGCTCGCCCGGACGGAACAATCAGCCCCAGCATTTT
TRBV24-1	TRBJ2-7	TRBD2	-	CATSHSLAGGPYEQYF	TGTGCCACCAGTCATTCGCTAGCGGGAGGGCCGTACGAGCAGTACTTC
TRBV28	TRBJ1-5	TRBD1	-	CASSFLARGLGQPQHF	TGTGCCAGCAGTTTTCTCGCCAGGGGGCTGGGGCAGCCCCAGCATTTT
TRBV18	TRBJ2-3	TRBD1	-	CASSPGQGADTQYF	TGTGCCAGCTCACCGGGACAGGGGGCAGATACGCAGTATTTT
TRBV18	TRBJ1-1	TRBD1	-	CASSLRDRGLNTEAFF	TGTGCCAGCTCACTAAGGGACAGGGGATTGAACACTGAAGCTTTCTTT
TRBV28	TRBJ1-5	-	once	CASRRGGQPQHF	TGTGCCAGCAGAAGGGGGGGCCAGCCCCAGCATTTT
TRBV28	TRBJ1-1	-	-	CASSFGGRVNTEAFF	TGTGCCAGCAGTTTCGGGGGCAGGGTGAACACTGAAGCTTTCTTT
TRBV5-1	TRBJ2-6	TRBD1	few	CASRGQGDSAGANVLTF	TGCGCCAGCAGGGGACAGGGAGATTCTGCTGGGGCCAACGTCCTGACTTTC
TRBV28	TRBJ1-6	-	-	CATDSRALNSPLHF	TGTGCCACCGACAGCAGGGCGCTAAATTCACCCCTCCACTTT
TRBV24-1	TRBJ2-2	-	-	CATSDLSFDGELFF	TGTGCCACCAGTGATTTGAGTTTTGACGGGGAGCTGTTTTTT
TRBV6-5	TRBJ2-7	-	-	CASMPLVGESYEQYF	TGTGCCAGCATGCCCTTGGTAGGGGAATCATACGAGCAGTACTTC
TRBV5-4	TRBJ2-2	-	-	CASSRTRDLQAGELFF	TGTGCCAGCAGCAGAACCCGGGACCTCCAGGCCGGGGAGCTGTTTTTT
TRBV27	TRBJ2-1	-	-	CASSPPLRSSLNEQFF	TGTGCCAGCAGTCCGCCCCTACGGTCCTCCCTCAATGAGCAGTTCTTC
TRBV7-8	TRBJ1-4	TRBD1	-	CASSSEIPGQGSLANEKLFF	TGTGCCAGCAGCTCCGAAATTCCGGGACAGGGGAGTTTAGCTAATGAAAAACTGTTTTTT
TRBV3-1/TRBV3-2	TRBJ1-4	TRBD1	-	CASSHGPSGGKGEKLFF	TGTGCCAGCAGCCACGGCCCCTCAGGGGGAAAGGGTGAAAAACTGTTTTTT
TRBV2	TRBJ1-5	-	-	CASSLEAGKGNQPQHF	TGTGCCAGCAGTCTTGAAGCGGGGAAGGGAAATCAGCCCCAGCATTTT
TRBV7-8	TRBJ2-7	TRBD1	few	CASSLSQGFLAYEQYF	TGTGCCAGCAGCTTGTCACAGGGGTTCTTGGCCTACGAGCAGTACTTC
TRBV4-2	TRBJ1-2	-	-	CASSQSTSADGYTF	TGTGCCAGCAGCCAGTCCACCTCAGCGGATGGCTACACCTTC
TRBV3-1/TRBV3-2	TRBJ2-7	-	-	CASSGRTKTYEQYF	TGTGCCAGCAGCGGGCGGACAAAAACCTACGAGCAGTACTTC
TRBV19	TRBJ1-4	TRBD1	-	CASSALGQGNEKLFF	TGTGCCAGTAGCGCCTTGGGACAGGGGAATGAAAAACTGTTTTTT
TRBV19	TRBJ2-5	TRBD1	-	CASSISRGKETQYF	TGTGCCAGTAGTATAAGCAGGGGGAAAGAGACCCAGTACTTC
TRBV25-1	TRBJ2-7	TRBD1	-	CASSDPGQSYEQYF	TGTGCCAGCAGTGACCCGGGACAGTCCTACGAGCAGTACTTC
TRBV6-5	TRBJ1-2	-	-	CASSSRGGRYGYTF	TGTGCCAGCAGTTCCCGCGGGGGGCGATACGGCTACACCTTC
TRBV6-5	TRBJ1-2	-	-	CASSYSGEGGYTF	TGTGCCAGCAGTTACTCGGGCGAGGGCGGCTACACCTTC
TRBV5-1	TRBJ2-7	TRBD1	-	CASSPRQGFLEQYF	TGCGCCAGCAGCCCACGACAGGGTTTCCTCGAGCAGTACTTC
TRBV6-6	TRBJ1-2	-	once	CASSTDPSYGYTF	TGTGCCAGCAGCACCGACCCGTCTTATGGCTACACCTTC
TRBV6-5	TRBJ1-6	-	-	CASGIGLNSPLHF	TGTGCCAGCGGCATCGGTCTGAATTCACCCCTCCACTTT
TRBV7-9	TRBJ2-5	TRBD1	once	CASSLGQGGQETQYF	TGTGCCAGCAGCCTGGGACAGGGGGGCCAAGAGACCCAGTACTTC
TRBV18	TRBJ2-6	-	-	CASSPPQGWVGANVLTF	TGTGCCAGCTCACCACCTCAGGGATGGGTGGGGGCCAACGTCCTGACTTTC
TRBV27	TRBJ2-1	-	-	CASSSGRSYNEQFF	TGTGCCAGCAGTTCGGGTCGCTCCTACAATGAGCAGTTCTTC
TRBV5-4	TRBJ2-7	TRBD1	-	CASSSAGQGPYEQYF	TGTGCCAGCAGCTCCGCGGGACAGGGGCCCTACGAGCAGTACTTC
TRBV28	TRBJ1-6	TRBD1	-	CASGQQDRDNSPLHF	TGTGCCAGCGGCCAACAGGACAGGGACAATTCACCCCTCCACTTT
TRBV27	TRBJ2-7	-	-	CASSFEPTYEQYF	TGTGCCAGCAGTTTTGAGCCCACATACGAGCAGTACTTC
TRBV12-3/TRBV12-4	TRBJ2-5	-	-	CASSAGSQETQYF	TGTGCCAGCAGCGCCGGTAGCCAAGAGACCCAGTACTTC
TRBV5-1	TRBJ1-1	TRBD1	-	CASSIRQGTLNTEAFF	TGCGCCAGCAGCATTAGACAGGGGACTTTGAACACTGAAGCTTTCTTT
TRBV10-3	TRBJ2-7	TRBD2	-	CAISRAPGGEWEQYF	TGTGCCATCAGCCGAGCCCCGGGAGGGGAATGGGAGCAGTACTTC
TRBV7-9	TRBJ1-4	TRBD1	-	CASSLAGQVTEKLFF	TGTGCCAGCAGCTTAGCGGGACAGGTAACCGAAAAACTGTTTTTT
TRBV4-1	TRBJ2-7	TRBD1	-	CASSQGYGTGFYEQYF	TGCGCCAGCAGCCAGGGTTACGGGACAGGCTTCTACGAGCAGTACTTC
TRBV6-4	TRBJ1-2	-	-	CASSDGAKGRGYTF	TGTGCCAGCAGTGACGGGGCTAAGGGGAGAGGCTACACCTTC
TRBV18	TRBJ2-5	-	-	CASSTTPSETQYF	TGTGCCAGCTCAACGACCCCGTCGGAGACCCAGTACTTC
TRBV19	TRBJ2-3	-	-	CASSRVETSTDTQYF	TGTGCCAGTAGTAGAGTAGAAACTAGCACAGATACGCAGTATTTT
TRBV6-5	TRBJ1-2	-	-	CASGRIYGYTF	TGTGCCAGCGGGAGAATCTATGGCTACACCTTC
TRBV6-2/TRBV6-3	TRBJ2-3	-	-	CASSYFWDPTDTQYF	TGTGCCAGCAGTTACTTCTGGGATCCCACAGATACGCAGTATTTT
TRBV18	TRBJ1-2	-	-	CASSPDSPGEYGYTF	TGTGCCAGCTCACCCGATTCACCGGGGGAATATGGCTACACCTTC
TRBV5-8	TRBJ2-5	TRBD1	-	CASSEGTGSLPETQYF	TGTGCCAGCAGCGAGGGGACAGGGTCTCTTCCAGAGACCCAGTACTTC
TRBV6-4	TRBJ2-7	TRBD2	-	CALLGGRAFYEQYF	TGTGCCTTGCTCGGCGGGAGGGCCTTCTACGAGCAGTACTTC